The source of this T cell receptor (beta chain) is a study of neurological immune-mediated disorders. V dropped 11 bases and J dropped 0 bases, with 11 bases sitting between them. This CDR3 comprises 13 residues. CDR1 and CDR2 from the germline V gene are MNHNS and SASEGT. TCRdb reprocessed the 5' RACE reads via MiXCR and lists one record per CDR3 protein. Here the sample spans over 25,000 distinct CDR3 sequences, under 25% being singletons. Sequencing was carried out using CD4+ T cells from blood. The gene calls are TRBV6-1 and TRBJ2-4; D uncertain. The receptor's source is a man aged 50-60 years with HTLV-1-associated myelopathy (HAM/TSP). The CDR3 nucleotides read TGTGCCCTGGGCGCCATAGCCAAAAACATTCAGTACTTC. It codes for CALGAIAKNIQYF.